Below are 6 T cell receptor beta chains sequenced from a single sample in a study of cytomegalovirus exposure and HLA in healthy donors. Both 60 Vbeta primers and 13 Jbeta primers went into the PCR. This table comes from immunoSEQ multiplex PCR, and its TCRdb copy is limited to in-frame clones, with some not included. This sample has roughly 150,000 clones; about 80% occur once, and the top ten carry less than 2%. Sequencing was done on a sample of PBMCs. The origin of the receptors is a woman in her twenties or thirties in good health and CMV-seronegative.

The chain combines TRBV9 with TRBJ2-1; maybe TRBD2 (6 bases). V was cut by 0 bases and J by 7 bases, with 14 bases left in between. CDR3 length: 15 residues. Germline V lookup: CDR1 SGDLS, CDR2 YYNGEE. CDR3 sequence: CASSVGMASVNEQFF. The CDR3 DNA follows: TGTGCCAGCAGCGTAGGAATGGCTAGCGTAAATGAGCAGTTCTTC.

This chain joins TRBV5-1 and TRBJ2-2, with 9 bases identical to TRBD1. With 3 bases clipped from V and 4 bases from J, the junction kept 4 bases outside the gene matches. The V gene's germline CDR1 is SGHRS and CDR2 YFSETQ. This CDR3 region has 15 residues. The CDR3: CASSSGQGFTGELFF. Here the CDR3 DNA reads TGCGCCAGCAGCTCGGGACAGGGTTTCACCGGGGAGCTGTTTTTT.

The rearrangement joins TRBV5-1 to TRBJ1-2, with 7 bases that match TRBD1. Germline V gene sequence: CDR1 SGHRS, CDR2 YFSETQ. Losses at the gene ends were 3 bases for V and 6 bases for J; bases not matched to a gene: 11. The CDR3 is 15 amino acids. This chain's CDR3 is CASSSRDRASHGYTF. The CDR3 DNA reads as TGCGCCAGCAGCTCCCGGGACAGAGCCTCCCATGGCTACACCTTC.

The V call is TRBV4-1, the J call TRBJ2-7; no reliable D call. Germline V gene lookup returns CDR1 MGHRA and CDR2 YSYEKL. The CDR3 loop spans 14 amino acids. V dropped 4 bases and J dropped 3 bases, with 13 bases sitting between them. The chain's CDR3 is CASSPPDLVYEQYF. As DNA, the CDR3 is TGCGCCAGCAGCCCACCCGACCTAGTCTACGAGCAGTACTTC.

The chain employs TRBV4-1 and TRBJ1-2, with D tentatively TRBD1 (6 bases). The CDR3 is 15 residues long. Trimming shortened V by 2 bases and J by 2 bases, and 12 bases separated the two germline ends. The germline CDR1 and CDR2 sequences are MGHRA and YSYEKL. The chain's CDR3 is CASSQSGAGNYGYTF. The CDR3 DNA is TGCGCCAGCAGCCAATCAGGGGCAGGGAACTATGGCTACACCTTC.

The V and J genes are TRBV5-4 and TRBJ1-6; D is possibly TRBD1 (5 bases). Germline lookup yields CDR1 SGHNT and CDR2 YYREEE (reference sequence). The CDR3 covers 14 residues. Trimming shortened V by 0 bases and J by 6 bases, and 7 bases separated the two germline ends. CDR3: CASSLAQGNSPLHF. The CDR3 DNA reads as TGTGCCAGCAGCTTGGCTCAGGGTAATTCACCCCTCCACTTT.